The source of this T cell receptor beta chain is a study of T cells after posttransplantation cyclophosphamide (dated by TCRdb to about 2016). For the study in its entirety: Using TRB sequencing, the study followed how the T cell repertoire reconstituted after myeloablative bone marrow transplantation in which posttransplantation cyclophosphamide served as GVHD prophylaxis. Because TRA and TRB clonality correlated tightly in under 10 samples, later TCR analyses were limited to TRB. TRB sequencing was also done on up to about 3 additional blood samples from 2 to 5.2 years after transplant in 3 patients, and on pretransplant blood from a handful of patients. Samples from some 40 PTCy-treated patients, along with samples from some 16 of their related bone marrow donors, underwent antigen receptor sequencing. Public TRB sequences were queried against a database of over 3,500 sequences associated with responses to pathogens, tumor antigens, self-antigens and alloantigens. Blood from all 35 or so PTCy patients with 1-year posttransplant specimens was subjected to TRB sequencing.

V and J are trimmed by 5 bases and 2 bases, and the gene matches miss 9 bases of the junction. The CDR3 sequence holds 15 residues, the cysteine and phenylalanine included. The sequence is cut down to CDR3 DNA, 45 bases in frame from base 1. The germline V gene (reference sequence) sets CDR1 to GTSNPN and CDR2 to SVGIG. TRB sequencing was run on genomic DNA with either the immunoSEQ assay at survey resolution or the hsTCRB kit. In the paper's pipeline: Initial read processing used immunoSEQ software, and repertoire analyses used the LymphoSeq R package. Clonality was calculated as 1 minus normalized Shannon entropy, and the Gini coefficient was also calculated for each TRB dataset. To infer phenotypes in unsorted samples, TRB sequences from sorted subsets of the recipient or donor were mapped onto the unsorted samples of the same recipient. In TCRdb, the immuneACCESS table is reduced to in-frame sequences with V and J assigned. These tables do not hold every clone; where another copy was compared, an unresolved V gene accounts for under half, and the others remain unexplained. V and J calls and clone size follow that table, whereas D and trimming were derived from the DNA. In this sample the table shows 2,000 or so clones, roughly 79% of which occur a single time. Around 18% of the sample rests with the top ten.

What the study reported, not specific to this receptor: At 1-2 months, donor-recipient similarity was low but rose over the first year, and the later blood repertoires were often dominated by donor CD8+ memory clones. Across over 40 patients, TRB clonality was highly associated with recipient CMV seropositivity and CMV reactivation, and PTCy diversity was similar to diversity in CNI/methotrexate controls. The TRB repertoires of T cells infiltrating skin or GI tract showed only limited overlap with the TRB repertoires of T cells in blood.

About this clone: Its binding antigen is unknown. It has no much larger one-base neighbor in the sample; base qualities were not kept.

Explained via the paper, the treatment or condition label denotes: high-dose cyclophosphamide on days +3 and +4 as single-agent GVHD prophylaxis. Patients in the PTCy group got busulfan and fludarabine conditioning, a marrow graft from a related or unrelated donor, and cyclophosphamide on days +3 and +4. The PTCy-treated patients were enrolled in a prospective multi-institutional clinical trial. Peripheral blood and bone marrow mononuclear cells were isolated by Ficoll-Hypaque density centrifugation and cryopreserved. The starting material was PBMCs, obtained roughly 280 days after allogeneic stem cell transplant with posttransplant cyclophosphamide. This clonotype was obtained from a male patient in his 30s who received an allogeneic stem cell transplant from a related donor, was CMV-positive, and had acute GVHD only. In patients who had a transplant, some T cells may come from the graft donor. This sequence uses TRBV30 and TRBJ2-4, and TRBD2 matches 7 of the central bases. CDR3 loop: CAWETNGRSKNIQYF. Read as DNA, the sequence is TGTGCCTGGGAGACTAACGGGAGGTCCAAAAACATTCAGTACTTC.